This T cell receptor (beta chain) was identified in a study of response to subunit inactivated influenza vaccine. Study-wide findings and caveats: Each seasonal influenza vaccination recruits few new T cells, the authors suggested.

TCRdb passed the RT-PCR reads through MiXCR, listing each CDR3 protein once. This sample has hundreds of thousands of distinct CDR3 sequences, with approximately 7.6% found just once. As regards this clonotype: Its antigen is not known.

This CDR3 is built from 15 residues. The ends were cut back, 3 bases at V and 7 bases at J, with 13 bases in the middle. The germline V gene has CDR1 LNHDA and CDR2 SQIVND (reference sequence). The sequences come from PBMCs from blood, collected less than 30 months after vaccination. The sequence was obtained from a man aged 50-75 years who received an inactivated influenza vaccine. The chain couples TRBV19 to TRBJ1-6; no reliable D call. The CDR3 sequence is CASSMQVSANSPLHF. The CDR3 DNA sequence: TGTGCCAGTAGTATGCAGGTTTCGGCCAATTCACCCCTCCACTTT.